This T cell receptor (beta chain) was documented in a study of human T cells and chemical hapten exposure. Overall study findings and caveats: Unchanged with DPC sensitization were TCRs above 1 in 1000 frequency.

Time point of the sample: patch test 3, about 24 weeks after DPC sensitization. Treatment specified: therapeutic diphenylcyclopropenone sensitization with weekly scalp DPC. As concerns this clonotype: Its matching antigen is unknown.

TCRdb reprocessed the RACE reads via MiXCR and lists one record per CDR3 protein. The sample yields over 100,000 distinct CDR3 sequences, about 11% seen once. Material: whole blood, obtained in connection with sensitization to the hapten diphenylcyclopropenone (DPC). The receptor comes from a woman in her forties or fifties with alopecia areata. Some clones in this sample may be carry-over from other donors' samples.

The chain's CDR3 is CASSLGDRGLAFF. The CDR3 bases are TGTGCCAGCAGCTTGGGAGACAGAGGGTTAGCTTTCTTT. The genes are TRBV5-5 and TRBJ1-1, with D perhaps matching TRBD1 (5 bases). V dropped 0 bases and J dropped 10 bases, with 13 bases sitting between them. The CDR3 sequence is 13 residues long. Germline CDR1 is SGHKS and CDR2 is YYEKEE (reference sequence).